A selection of T cell receptor beta chains follows, all from one sample in a study of shared T cell receptors in the human thymus. Only in-frame clones appear in the TCRdb table, and some are missing; sequencing was by immunoSEQ multiplex PCR. The sample yields hundreds of thousands of clones, about 90% seen once. These same records also appear under a second study, on human thymus T cells.

Sequenced: thymocytes. The receptors originated from a boy younger than two with a congenital heart defect. Each CDR3 is given with its conserved first and last residue. D genes are given only for firm matches. Clone size appears in some rows only: once, few, many, or a class for an expanded clone.

TRBV19,TRBJ1-2,-,10,-,CASGTGGYTF,TGTGCCAGTGGAACGGGTGGCTACACCTTC
TRBV19,TRBJ2-2,-,14,once,CASRGRESTGELFF,TGTGCCAGTAGGGGCAGGGAAAGCACCGGGGAGCTGTTTTTT
TRBV12-5,TRBJ2-5,TRBD2,16,once,CASGLERTSGGETQYF,TGTGCTAGTGGTTTGGAAAGGACTAGCGGGGGGGAGACCCAGTACTTC
TRBV5-1,TRBJ2-5,-,15,-,CASSPGGGVGGTQYF,TGCGCCAGCAGCCCCGGCGGAGGAGTCGGCGGGACCCAGTACTTC
TRBV5-8,TRBJ1-5,-,18,-,CASSLCRRSENSNQPQHF,TGTGCCAGCAGCTTGTGCAGACGGAGCGAAAATAGCAATCAGCCCCAGCATTTT
TRBV6-5,TRBJ2-1,TRBD2,15,-,CASRERLAGANEQFF,TGTGCCAGCAGGGAACGACTAGCGGGGGCTAATGAGCAGTTCTTC
TRBV18,TRBJ2-7,-,13,-,CASSHLDRIEQYF,TGTGCCAGCTCACACCTAGACAGGATCGAGCAGTACTTC
TRBV5-6,TRBJ1-5,-,17,-,CASSSSSGHPSNQPQHF,TGTGCCAGCAGCTCATCATCGGGACACCCTAGCAATCAGCCCCAGCATTTT
TRBV9,TRBJ1-1,-,14,-,CASSVGIWDSEAFF,TGTGCCAGCAGCGTGGGGATATGGGACTCTGAAGCTTTCTTT
TRBV4-3,TRBJ2-7,-,22,-,CASSQDPYNMRKTGKRAYEQYF,TGCGCCAGCAGCCAAGACCCTTATAACATGCGAAAGACGGGGAAGAGGGCCTACGAGCAGTACTTC
TRBV5-6,TRBJ1-4,-,16,-,CASSAQTLGRREKLFF,TGTGCCAGCAGCGCCCAGACCTTGGGGCGGAGAGAAAAACTGTTTTTT
TRBV20-1,TRBJ2-1,-,10,-,CSARTNEQFF,TGCAGTGCGAGAACTAATGAGCAGTTCTTC
TRBV9,TRBJ2-1,TRBD2,18,once,CASSPGTSGTRTYNEQFF,TGTGCCAGCAGCCCCGGGACTAGCGGGACCCGAACCTACAATGAGCAGTTCTTC
TRBV28,TRBJ2-3,TRBD2,18,-,CASSREASGRAKGDTQYF,TGTGCCAGCAGCCGCGAAGCTAGCGGGAGAGCGAAAGGGGATACGCAGTATTTT
TRBV7-4,TRBJ1-1,-,14,-,CASSLAGSQAEAFF,TGTGCCAGCAGCTTAGCGGGGAGTCAGGCTGAAGCTTTCTTT
TRBV28,TRBJ2-1,-,17,-,CASSPPQAGSSYNEQFF,TGTGCCAGCAGCCCACCACAAGCGGGCTCATCCTACAATGAGCAGTTCTTC
TRBV27,TRBJ2-3,-,13,-,CASSFVGTDTQYF,TGTGCCAGCAGTTTCGTCGGGACAGATACGCAGTATTTT
TRBV10-1,TRBJ2-5,TRBD2,15,few,CASSESAGGVETQYF,TGCGCCAGCAGTGAGTCTGCGGGAGGGGTCGAGACCCAGTACTTC
TRBV9,TRBJ2-3,-,15,-,CASSLQRARTDTQYF,TGTGCCAGCAGCCTCCAGCGGGCCCGCACAGATACGCAGTATTTT
TRBV4-3,TRBJ2-1,TRBD1,15,-,CASSQEDRGGNEQFF,TGCGCCAGCAGCCAAGAAGACAGGGGTGGCAATGAGCAGTTCTTC
TRBV5-1,TRBJ1-6,TRBD1,16,-,CASSLVTGQGYSPLHF,TGCGCCAGCAGCTTGGTGACGGGACAGGGTTATTCACCCCTCCACTTT
TRBV19,TRBJ1-5,TRBD1,15,-,CASRRTGGGNQPQHF,TGTGCCAGTAGGCGGACAGGGGGTGGCAATCAGCCCCAGCATTTT
TRBV30,TRBJ1-1,-,13,-,CAWKVACVTEAFF,TGTGCCTGGAAAGTAGCGTGTGTCACTGAAGCTTTCTTT
TRBV25-1,TRBJ1-3,-,13,-,CASSEPRHHTIYF,TGTGCCAGCAGTGAACCGCGTCATCACACCATATATTTT
TRBV5-1,TRBJ2-5,-,15,-,CASSSTSVFEETQYF,TGCGCCAGCAGCTCTACTAGTGTCTTCGAAGAGACCCAGTACTTC
TRBV19,TRBJ1-2,-,17,-,CASSWGDFTYPPYRYTF,TGTGCCAGTAGTTGGGGGGATTTCACCTACCCCCCGTATCGCTACACCTTC